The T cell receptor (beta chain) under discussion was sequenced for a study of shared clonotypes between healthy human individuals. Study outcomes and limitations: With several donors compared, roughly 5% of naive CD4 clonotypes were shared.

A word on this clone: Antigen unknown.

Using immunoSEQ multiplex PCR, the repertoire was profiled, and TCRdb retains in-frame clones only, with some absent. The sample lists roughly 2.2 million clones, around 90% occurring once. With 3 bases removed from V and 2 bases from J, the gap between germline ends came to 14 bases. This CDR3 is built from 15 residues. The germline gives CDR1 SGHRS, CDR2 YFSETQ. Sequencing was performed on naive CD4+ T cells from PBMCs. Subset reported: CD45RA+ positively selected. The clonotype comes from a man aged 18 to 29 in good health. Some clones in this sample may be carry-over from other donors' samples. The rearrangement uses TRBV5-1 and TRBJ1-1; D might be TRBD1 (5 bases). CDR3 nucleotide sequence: TGCGCCAGCAGCTGGAAGCCGGGGCCAAACACTGAAGCTTTCTTT. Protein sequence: CASSWKPGPNTEAFF.